This T cell receptor (beta chain) comes out of a study of T cell changes during pregnancy in multiple sclerosis. Produced via immunoSEQ multiplex PCR; TCRdb's table is partial and in-frame only. In the table there are roughly 25,000 clones, about 88% of which are singletons. The CDR3 runs 15 residues. Per the germline V gene, CDR1 is SGHDT and CDR2 is YYEEEE. V trimming: 4 bases; J trimming: 8 bases; junction bases outside the gene matches: 6. The sample holds one count of this clone. The chain combines TRBV5-6 with TRBJ2-1; 13 positions match TRBD2. The source is a female donor in good health, enrolled as a control in a pregnancy study. This material consisted of CD4+ T cells from peripheral blood mononuclear cells, taken in the first trimester of pregnancy. The CDR3 DNA sequence: TGTGCCAGCAGCCCCACTAGCGGGAGGGCCGATGAGCAGTTCTTC. Its translation: CASSPTSGRADEQFF.